These T cell receptor beta chains were read from a single sample in a study of early T cells in non-severe SARS-CoV-2 infection. TCRdb recomputed calls from the 5' RACE reads with MiXCR, one row per CDR3 protein. This sample has tens of thousands of distinct CDR3 sequences, with about 6.7% found just once. The sample consisted of whole blood. All receptors derive from an adult who was a healthcare worker with PCR-confirmed SARS-CoV-2 infection or an uninfected control (not recorded which). The CDR3 runs from the conserved cysteine through the conserved F or W. D genes are given only for firm matches. Only part of the rows carry a size: once, few, many, or a class if the clone is expanded.

clone size	V gene	J gene	D gene	CDR3 DNA	CDR3 protein
many	TRBV27	TRBJ1-5	NA	TGTGCCAAGGGGGGTAGGGATCAGCCCCAGCATTTT	CAKGGRDQPQHF
many	TRBV20-1	TRBJ2-6	NA	TGCAGTGCTAGAGGGAGGGCAGGCTTTATCGGGGCCGGGGCCAACGTCCTGACTTTC	CSARGRAGFIGAGANVLTF
many	TRBV4-1	TRBJ2-1	NA	TGCGCCAGCAGCCAAGAACGGGCGAATGAGCAGTTCTTC	CASSQERANEQFF
many	TRBV19	TRBJ1-4	NA	TGTGCCAGTAGTATAAGGGACAATAATGAAAAACTGTTTTTT	CASSIRDNNEKLFF
many	TRBV30	TRBJ2-3	TRBD2	TGTGCCTGGAGTGATTTGCGGGAGAAAGCTGATACGCAGTATTTT	CAWSDLREKADTQYF
many	TRBV4-2	TRBJ1-1	NA	TGTGCCAGCAGCCAAGTGGGTAGAGACACTGAAGCTTTCTTT	CASSQVGRDTEAFF
medium-sized	TRBV7-9	TRBJ2-7	NA	TGTGCCAGCAGCTTGAACGCAGGGGTACCTCTCGAGCAGTACTTC	CASSLNAGVPLEQYF
few	TRBV11-2	TRBJ1-2	NA	TGTGCCAGCAGCTTAGAGGCGACTCTCTATGGCTACACCTTC	CASSLEATLYGYTF
NA	TRBV12-3/TRBV12-4	TRBJ2-1	TRBD2	TGTGCCAGCAGTTTCTCGACCCTAGGACCAGCGGGAGGGAATGAGCAGTTCTTC	CASSFSTLGPAGGNEQFF
NA	TRBV27	TRBJ2-7	TRBD2	TGTGCCAGCAGTGTACGTGCCACTAGCGGAACTTTAGAGCAGTACTTC	CASSVRATSGTLEQYF
NA	TRBV28	TRBJ2-5	NA	TGTGCCAGCAGTCCCGCGTCTTGGGGGGAGACCCAGTACTTC	CASSPASWGETQYF
NA	TRBV15	TRBJ2-3	NA	TGTGTCACCAGCAGAGATTACACAGATACGCAGTATTTT	CVTSRDYTDTQYF
few	TRBV7-3	TRBJ2-1	NA	TGTGCCAGCAGCAAGCTTGGCCCACCAAACAATGAGCAGTTCTTC	CASSKLGPPNNEQFF
many	TRBV28	TRBJ2-2	TRBD2	TGTGCCAGCAGTCCTCGACCGGGGACTAGCGGAAACACCGGGGAGCTGTTTTTT	CASSPRPGTSGNTGELFF
NA	TRBV10-3	TRBJ1-1	NA	TGTGCCATCAGCGAGAGCTATTCCGAAGCTTTCTTT	CAISESYSEAFF
many	TRBV7-8	TRBJ2-5	NA	TGTGCCAGCAGCCATGAGACCCAGTACTTC	CASSHETQYF
few	TRBV5-5	TRBJ1-2	NA	TGTGCCAGCAGCTTGGAGTCGCGGGAGGGGCATGGCTACACCTTC	CASSLESREGHGYTF
many	TRBV12-3/TRBV12-4	TRBJ1-2	TRBD1	TGTGCCAGCAGAAGGACAGGAGGCGGCTACACCTTC	CASRRTGGGYTF
many	TRBV4-1	TRBJ2-3	NA	TGCGCCAGCAGCCAAGAGCTACGGGGAGCAGATACGCAGTATTTT	CASSQELRGADTQYF
many	TRBV27	TRBJ1-4	NA	TGTGCCAGCAGTACAGGGCTAGAAAAACTGTTTTTT	CASSTGLEKLFF
many	TRBV28	TRBJ1-5	TRBD1	TGTGCCAGCAGTTTAGGACAGGGAACCCAGCATTTT	CASSLGQGTQHF
many	TRBV12-3/TRBV12-4	TRBJ2-1	NA	TGTGCCAGCAGTTTACCGGCAGGGACGGCCTACAATGAGCAGTTCTTC	CASSLPAGTAYNEQFF
many	TRBV6-4	TRBJ2-2	NA	TGTGCCAGCAGTGACTCCCCGGGGAACACCGGGGAGCTGTTTTTT	CASSDSPGNTGELFF
many	TRBV6-5	TRBJ2-3	NA	TGTGCCAGCAGTAGGCCCCCCGTTGGGCCAGATACGCAGTATTTT	CASSRPPVGPDTQYF
NA	TRBV7-6	TRBJ1-2	NA	TGTGCCAGCGGGAGGACGGCTAACTATGGCTACACCTTC	CASGRTANYGYTF
many	TRBV19	TRBJ2-1	NA	TGTGCCAGTAGTCCGCGGGGCCATAACAATGAGCAGTTCTTC	CASSPRGHNNEQFF
NA	TRBV7-2	TRBJ2-1	NA	TGTGCCAGCAGTAACGCTGCTACCGATGAGCAGTTCTTC	CASSNAATDEQFF
few	TRBV3-1	TRBJ2-7	NA	TGTGCCAGCAGAGGGACAATTGCCTACGAGCAGTACTTC	CASRGTIAYEQYF
many	TRBV2	TRBJ2-1	TRBD1	TGTGCCAGCAGTTCGACAGGGGGCAGCCACAATGAGCAGTTCTTC	CASSSTGGSHNEQFF
NA	TRBV20-1	TRBJ2-7	NA	TGCAGTGCTAGAGAGCGAGAGTACGAGCAGTACTTC	CSAREREYEQYF
many	TRBV29-1	TRBJ1-2	NA	TGCAGCGTTGAAGGTCCTTCGGGCTACACCTTC	CSVEGPSGYTF
many	TRBV27	TRBJ1-5	TRBD1	TGTGCCAGCAGTTCTAGAGGGACAGTCTATAGCAATCAGCCCCAGCATTTT	CASSSRGTVYSNQPQHF
many	TRBV30	TRBJ2-1	NA	TGTGCCTGGAGTGGGACCAAGGGGACGAGTGATGAGCAGTTCTTC	CAWSGTKGTSDEQFF
many	TRBV12-3/TRBV12-4	TRBJ1-5	NA	TGTGCCAGCAGTTTCGTCGCGGGGGGGAATCAGCCCCAGCATTTT	CASSFVAGGNQPQHF
many	TRBV7-9	TRBJ2-7	NA	TGTGCCAGCAGCCCCGCCAGCGGAACCTACGAGCAGTACTTC	CASSPASGTYEQYF
many	TRBV27	TRBJ1-1	NA	TGTGCCAGCCGCACCGGGGCCCCGATGAACACTGAAGCTTTCTTT	CASRTGAPMNTEAFF
many	TRBV27	TRBJ2-7	TRBD2	TGTGCCAGCACCTCTAAAGTCCTAGCGGGAGTACGGGCTTACGAGCAGTACTTC	CASTSKVLAGVRAYEQYF
NA	TRBV16	TRBJ2-1	NA	TGTGCCAGCAGCCAATCGATGGCGGCGGGCCCGAGCTTATTTGGTGAGCAGTTCTTC	CASSQSMAAGPSLFGEQFF
NA	TRBV11-2	TRBJ2-5	NA	TGTGCCAGCAGCGCCGGGCCTAGGGAAGAGACCCAGTACTTC	CASSAGPREETQYF
many	TRBV15	TRBJ2-1	TRBD2	TGTGCCACCAGCAGAGATCTAGCGGGAGGAAAGGAGCAGTTCTTC	CATSRDLAGGKEQFF
many	TRBV12-3/TRBV12-4	TRBJ2-7	TRBD2	TGTGCCAGCAGTGCCCCTCTAGCGGGAGGGGGCTACGAGCAGTACTTC	CASSAPLAGGGYEQYF
many	TRBV11-2	TRBJ2-1	TRBD2	TGTGCCAGCAGCTCGATAAAGGGACTACGTTACAATGAGCAGTTCTTC	CASSSIKGLRYNEQFF
many	TRBV11-2	TRBJ2-7	NA	TGTGCCAGCAGTTCTGGACCGACCTACGAGCAGTACTTC	CASSSGPTYEQYF
many	TRBV20-1	TRBJ2-1	TRBD2	TGCAGTGCTATCCGGACTAGCGGGAGGTCCGGACAATACAATGAGCAGTTCTTC	CSAIRTSGRSGQYNEQFF
many	TRBV2	TRBJ2-7	NA	TGTGCCAGCACAGGGAGCTCCTACGAGCAGTACTTC	CASTGSSYEQYF
many	TRBV11-2	TRBJ2-6	NA	TGTGCCAGCAGTCGGAGGGACTCTGGGGCCAACGTCCTGACTTTC	CASSRRDSGANVLTF
many	TRBV21-1	TRBJ1-5	NA	TGTGCCAGCAGCAAACCGGGACAGGGGGCTAGCAATCAGCCCCAGCATTTT	CASSKPGQGASNQPQHF
NA	TRBV10-3	TRBJ2-1	TRBD2	TGTGCCATCAGTGAGATGGGAGCGGGAGGGTACAATGAGCAGTTCTTC	CAISEMGAGGYNEQFF
many	TRBV20-1	TRBJ2-5	NA	TGCAGTGCTAGGGGAAACAGAGGTCAAGAGACCCAGTACTTC	CSARGNRGQETQYF
many	TRBV29-1	TRBJ2-5	NA	TGCAGCGTTGTTTGGGGGGTGGTGGAGACCCAGTACTTC	CSVVWGVVETQYF
few	TRBV11-2	TRBJ2-7	TRBD1	TGTGCCAGCAGCATTGGGACAGGCCAATACGAGCAGTACTTC	CASSIGTGQYEQYF
few	TRBV27	TRBJ2-7	NA	TGTGCCAGCAGTTTATCCGCGGGACTCGGGTCCTACGAGCAGTACTTC	CASSLSAGLGSYEQYF
few	TRBV10-3	TRBJ2-1	TRBD1	TGTGCCATCAAAAACGGGACAGGCTCCTACAATGAGCAGTTCTTC	CAIKNGTGSYNEQFF
few	TRBV6-5	TRBJ2-7	TRBD2	TGTGCCAGCAGGCGGCGGGGAGCGGGAGGCCTGAACGGCGAGCAGTACTTC	CASRRRGAGGLNGEQYF
NA	TRBV12-3/TRBV12-4	TRBJ1-1	NA	TGTGCCAGCGTGAAGACGAACACTGAAGCTTTCTTT	CASVKTNTEAFF
NA	TRBV2	TRBJ2-1	NA	TGTGCCAGCCGTAGCTACAATGAGCAGTTCTTC	CASRSYNEQFF
few	TRBV3-1	TRBJ2-7	NA	TGTGCCAGCAGCCAAAACCCCCCCGGCAGCGAGCAGTACTTC	CASSQNPPGSEQYF
many	TRBV5-1	TRBJ1-2	NA	TGCGCCAGCAGCTTGGGACAGCAAATATTCGACGGCACCTTC	CASSLGQQIFDGTF
NA	TRBV4-1	TRBJ1-2	TRBD1	TGCGCCAGCAGCCCCTGGGGACAGGGGGTAAGTGGCTACACCTTC	CASSPWGQGVSGYTF